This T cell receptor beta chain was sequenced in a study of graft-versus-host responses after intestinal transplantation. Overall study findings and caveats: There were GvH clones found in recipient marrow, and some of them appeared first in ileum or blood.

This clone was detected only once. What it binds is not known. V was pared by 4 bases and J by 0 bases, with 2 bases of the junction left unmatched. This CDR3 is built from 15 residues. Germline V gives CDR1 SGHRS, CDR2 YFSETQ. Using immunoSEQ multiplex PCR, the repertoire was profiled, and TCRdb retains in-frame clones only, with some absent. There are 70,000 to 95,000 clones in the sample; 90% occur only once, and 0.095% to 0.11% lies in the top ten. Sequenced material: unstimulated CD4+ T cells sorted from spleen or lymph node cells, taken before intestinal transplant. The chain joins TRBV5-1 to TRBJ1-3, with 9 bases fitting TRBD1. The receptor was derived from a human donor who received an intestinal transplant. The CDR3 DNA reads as TGCGCCAGCAGCCCGGGACAGGGCTCTGGAAACACCATATATTTT. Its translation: CASSPGQGSGNTIYF.